Only a few counts were recorded for the clone carrying this TCR beta chain. The antigen remains undetermined. The data belong to a study of CXCR4 blockade with PD-1 therapy in pancreatic cancer. Study results and caveats: Tumor clonality averaged around 0.14 versus 0.05 in healthy blood, not predicting survival.

CDR1 SGDLS and CDR2 YYNGEE come from the germline V gene. The CDR3 has 12 amino acids. V was clipped by 5 bases and J by 5 bases, with 10 bases between them. The table came from immunoSEQ multiplex PCR; TCRdb's copy has only in-frame clones and leaves some out. The sample lists a few thousand clones; 45% to 60% were seen once. This chain uses TRBV9 with TRBJ2-5; possible D gene TRBD1, 5 bases. The clonotype originates from a human donor with pancreatic ductal adenocarcinoma. The specimen was tumor tissue. CDR3 sequence: CASSEQGETQYF. The CDR3 DNA reads as TGTGCCAGCAGTGAGCAGGGCGAGACCCAGTACTTC.